The entry below gives a single TCR beta chain sequence along with its context. This sample was included in a study of blood T cell repertoires in COVID-19. TCRdb's copy holds only in-frame clones and misses some; the assay was immunoSEQ multiplex PCR. The top ten hold 1.2% of the sample, which has around 200,000 clones, approximately 90% seen once. Participant age was roughly 18 to 95 years, and participants resided in 25 or so US areas. The CDR3 consists of 15 residues. Germline CDR1 is LGHNA and CDR2 is YNFKEQ. Trimming removed 5 bases from V and 1 base from J, with 14 bases in between. The sequencing input was PBMCs or T cells enriched from blood (not recorded which). The genes are TRBV4-2 and TRBJ1-2, with D possibly matching TRBD1 (5 bases). The receptor was isolated from a man aged 30-40 years who had recovered from COVID-19. The CDR3, as DNA: TGTGCCAGCAGCGACGCCGGGGGAGATAACTATGGCTACACCTTC. Its protein product is CASSDAGGDNYGYTF.